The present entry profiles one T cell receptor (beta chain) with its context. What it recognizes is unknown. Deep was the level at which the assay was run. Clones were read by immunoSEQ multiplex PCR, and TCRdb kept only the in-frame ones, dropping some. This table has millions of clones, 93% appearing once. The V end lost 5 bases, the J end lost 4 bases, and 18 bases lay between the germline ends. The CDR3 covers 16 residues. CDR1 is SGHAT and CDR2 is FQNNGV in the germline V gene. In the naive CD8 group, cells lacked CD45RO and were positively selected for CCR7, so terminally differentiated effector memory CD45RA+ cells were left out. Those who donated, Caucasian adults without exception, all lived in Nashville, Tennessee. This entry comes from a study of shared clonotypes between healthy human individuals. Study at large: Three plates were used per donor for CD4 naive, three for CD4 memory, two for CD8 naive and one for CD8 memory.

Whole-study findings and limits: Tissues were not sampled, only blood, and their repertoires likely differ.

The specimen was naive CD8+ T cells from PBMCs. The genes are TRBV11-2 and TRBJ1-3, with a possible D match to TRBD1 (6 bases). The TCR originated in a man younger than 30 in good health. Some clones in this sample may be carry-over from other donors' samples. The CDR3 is CASSSSGAGAGNTIYF. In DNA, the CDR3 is TGTGCCAGCAGCAGTAGTGGGGCAGGGGCCGGAAACACCATATATTTT.